These T cell receptor beta chains were read from a single sample in a study of CD4 T cells in relation to SARS-CoV-2 and coronaviruses. This table comes from immunoSEQ multiplex PCR, and its TCRdb copy is limited to in-frame clones, with some not included. The sample has some 38,000 clones, over 70% seen once. Their antigens remain unidentified. The source material was memory CD4+ T cells from PBMCs, cultured in vitro. The receptors come from an adult with COVID-19. CDR3s include the opening cysteine and the closing phenylalanine or tryptophan.

v_call	j_call	cdr3_length	cdr3_aa
TRBV23-1	TRBJ1-5	16	CASSQPGTGDNQPQHF
TRBV4-2	TRBJ2-7	13	CASSQEDSYEQYF
TRBV28	TRBJ2-2	16	CASSSSGRANTGELFF
TRBV12-3/TRBV12-4	TRBJ2-7	13	CASSPRLFGEQYF
TRBV5-5	TRBJ2-2	15	CASSPGGMNTGELFF
TRBV9	TRBJ1-2	14	CASSVDPGNYGYTF
TRBV7-6	TRBJ1-1	15	CASSLAGQDFTEAFF
TRBV5-6	TRBJ1-5	16	CASSLGGLGQNQPQHF
TRBV3-1/TRBV3-2	TRBJ2-1	15	CASRPTGRSYNEQFF
TRBV5-4	TRBJ1-2	15	CASSDGRSDYYGYTF
TRBV7-9	TRBJ2-5	16	CASSYDYPGLVETQYF
TRBV11-2	TRBJ1-4	14	CASSWGRGGEKLFF
TRBV7-8	TRBJ2-7	11	CASSLTYEQYF
TRBV21-1	TRBJ2-7	14	CASPRGSSRREQYF
TRBV5-1	TRBJ2-5	15	CASSLSLAGQETQYF
TRBV6-5	TRBJ1-1	15	CASRARQGLNTEAFF